This T cell receptor beta chain comes out of a study of blood T cells in healthy people across ages. The CDR3 sequence is 16 residues long. The germline CDR1 and CDR2 sequences are MNHNS and SASEGT. Trimming cost V 1 base and J 6 bases, with 19 bases left between them. A J-beta primer mix and a sample-barcoded 5' primer were used in a second PCR of about 7 to 12 cycles. TCRdb redid the calling of the 5' RACE reads with MiXCR, one entry per CDR3 protein. The table records 800,000 to 1,000,000 distinct CDR3 sequences, approximately 49% of them present only once. About this clonotype: Its antigen remains unidentified.

Broader study findings: Both higher diversity and more naive CD4+ cells marked long-lived donors when set against aged donors. Measured against age, TCR beta diversity per million T cells decreased in a roughly linear manner.

The TCR was taken from a man in his thirties or forties in good health. Material for sequencing was blood. The V and J genes are TRBV6-1 and TRBJ2-7; perhaps TRBD2 as D (6 bases). The DNA of the CDR3 is TGTGCCAGCAGTGAAGTTCGTGCGGAGGGAGGAGGCGAGCAGTACTTC. This encodes CASSEVRAEGGGEQYF.